A selection of T cell receptor beta chains follows, all from one sample in a study of cytomegalovirus exposure and HLA in healthy donors. Libraries were prepared by immunoSEQ multiplex PCR; TCRdb keeps only in-frame clonotypes and omits some of them. The sample has approximately 80,000 clones; 55% to 70% are singletons. Material: PBMCs. The receptor set was obtained from a middle-aged woman in good health and CMV-seropositive. Each CDR3 is given with its conserved first and last residue. D genes are given only for firm matches. The size entry is marked missing in some rows and otherwise reads once, few, many or a size class.

v_gene	d_gene	j_gene	abundance	CDR3nt	CDR3aa
TRBV28	TRBD2	TRBJ2-1	.	TGTGCCAGCAGTCCATATTGGGACTACCCCGACAATGAGCAGTTCTTC	CASSPYWDYPDNEQFF
TRBV7-2	.	TRBJ2-1	.	TGTGCCAGCAGCTTAGCAGCTTGGAGGGCGGATGAGCAGTTCTTC	CASSLAAWRADEQFF
TRBV5-1	TRBD1	TRBJ1-4	.	TGCGCCAGCAGCTCGAGACAGACAGGGCGCGGAACTAATGAAAAACTGTTTTTT	CASSSRQTGRGTNEKLFF
TRBV23-1	TRBD1	TRBJ1-2	.	TGCGCCAGCAGGCGGGACAGTGGGTATGGCTACACCTTC	CASRRDSGYGYTF
TRBV5-4	.	TRBJ2-1	.	TGTGCCAGCAGCTTTGGGCTAGCCCTCCCCCATGAGCAGTTCTTC	CASSFGLALPHEQFF
TRBV9	TRBD2	TRBJ2-3	.	TGTGCCAGCAGCGTCGAGGGACTAGCGAGAGGGGTGGGCACAGATACGCAGTATTTT	CASSVEGLARGVGTDTQYF
TRBV7-2	.	TRBJ1-2	.	TGTGCCAGCAGCCCCGTCAACAGTGGACTGGTCTATGGCTACACCTTC	CASSPVNSGLVYGYTF
TRBV10-3	.	TRBJ1-1	.	TGTGCCATCAGGCGTGAGAACACTGAAGCTTTCTTT	CAIRRENTEAFF
TRBV9	.	TRBJ2-5	.	TGTGCCAGCAGCCCTAACACGATGCAGGGAGAGACCCAGTACTTC	CASSPNTMQGETQYF
TRBV5-6	TRBD2	TRBJ2-7	.	TGTGCCAGCAGCTTTCTCTTACAGCGGGAGTCCTACGAGCAGTACTTC	CASSFLLQRESYEQYF
TRBV28	TRBD1	TRBJ1-2	.	TGTGCCAGCAGCGAACCAGGGGGCGCTTATGGCTACACCTTC	CASSEPGGAYGYTF
TRBV4-3	TRBD2	TRBJ2-2	.	TGCGCCAGCAGCCGCGGGACTAGCGGCACCGGGGAGCTGTTTTTT	CASSRGTSGTGELFF
TRBV10-3	.	TRBJ2-7	.	TGTGCCATCAGTAAAGAACTAGCCTACGAGCAGTACTTC	CAISKELAYEQYF
TRBV16	.	TRBJ1-3	.	TGTGCCAGCAGCCAATCGGTGGAGCGGGGCGCAGCTGGAAACACCATATATTTT	CASSQSVERGAAGNTIYF
TRBV5-6	TRBD2	TRBJ2-7	.	TGTGCCAGCAGCCCGGGACTAGCGGGCTACTACGAGCAGTACTTC	CASSPGLAGYYEQYF
TRBV28	.	TRBJ1-4	few	TGTGCCAGCAGTTTGGTGACCCTAGACGAAAAACTGTTTTTT	CASSLVTLDEKLFF
TRBV7-2	.	TRBJ1-1	.	TGTGCCAGCAGCTCCCATCAGGGAACTGAAGCTTTCTTT	CASSSHQGTEAFF
TRBV7-8	.	TRBJ2-7	.	TGTGCCAGCAGCCTTAGGAGCCCTGTCCGCTCCTACGAGCAGTACTTC	CASSLRSPVRSYEQYF